This T cell receptor beta chain was found in a study of OX40 agonist ivuxolimab in advanced cancers. Some background on the complete study: Ivuxolimab was a fully human IgG2 agonistic monoclonal antibody targeting the costimulatory receptor OX40 (CD134). Intravenous ivuxolimab was administered to patients every 2 weeks at six dose levels: 0.01, 0.1, 0.3, 1.5, 3 and 10 mg/kg. Of the roughly 52 dose-escalation patients, hepatocellular carcinoma was present in approximately 20, melanoma in approximately 15, renal cell carcinoma in 9 and head and neck cancer in 9. In the dose-escalation cohort, approximately 80% of patients were male, and the mean age was roughly 56 years with a range of about 20 to 79. Prior anti-PD-1, anti-PD-L1 or anti-CTLA-4 therapy was permitted, and checkpoint inhibitors had been received by roughly two fifths of dose-escalation patients. Partial responses were achieved by three dose-escalation patients, of whom one had hepatocellular carcinoma and two had cutaneous melanoma. Peripheral TCRbeta sequencing aimed to test whether ivuxolimab altered TCR sequence diversity and caused clonal T-cell expansion. The paper describes the monotherapy dose-escalation part (N ≈ 49 patients) of the phase I trial of ivuxolimab. Results and caveats for the whole study, not just this receptor: Partial responders in the 0.1-3.0 mg/kg groups had among the lowest normalized peripheral clonal expansion, especially among CD8+ T cells. After ivuxolimab, expanded clones were on average more numerous among CD8+ T cells than among CD4+ T cells. Clonal expansion of both CD4+ and CD8+ blood T cells was observed from baseline to week 6 at doses 0.1 to 3.0 mg/kg. Low levels of normalized T-cell clonal expansion were also seen in some nonresponding patients. The antigen specificity of the peripheral T cells that underwent clonal expansion was not determined.

The trial excluded patients who had a history of autoimmune disease or were on systemic immunosuppression. In every dose cohort, peripheral blood was drawn for TCR sequencing at baseline, cycle 4 day 1, and cycle 7 day 1. Samples were obtained from an open-label, multicenter, first-in-human phase I dose-escalation trial of ivuxolimab. The trial enrolled adults with locally advanced or metastatic head and neck squamous cell, hepatocellular, melanoma or renal cell carcinoma. Before TCR sequencing, CD4+ and CD8+ T cells were separately sorted from peripheral blood. This clone has a single count. Its recognized antigen is unknown. There are no base qualities to consult, and no much larger clone falls within one base. Genomic DNA was isolated from the sorted cells so that the TCRbeta CDR3 region could be sequenced. TCRbeta CDR3 regions were sequenced using the immunoSEQ Assay. The source is immuneACCESS, and TCRdb retained only in-frame sequences with V and J called. Part of the clones is not carried over; for the studies checked, unresolved V genes explain less than half of this, and the remainder is unexplained. The sample contains roughly 61,000 clones, around 89% of them found a single time. The ten largest clones take up roughly 1.9% of the sample.

According to the germline V gene (reference sequence), CDR1 reads GTSNPN and CDR2 reads SVGIG. The CDR3 spans 12 residues, from the cysteine through the phenylalanine. The DNA shown is the 36-base CDR3, in frame from base 1. V drops 4 bases and J drops 7 bases, leaving 13 bases in between. This sequence uses TRBV30 and TRBJ1-2; the D segment cannot be called with confidence. This sample comprised CD4+ or CD8+ T cells sorted from blood, obtained in a trial of the OX40 agonist ivuxolimab. The clonotype comes from an adult with an advanced solid tumor such as melanoma, head and neck, liver or kidney cancer. The sequence in DNA is TGTGCCTGGACAGTCGGGAGGATTGGCTACACCTTC. It translates to CAWTVGRIGYTF.